The T cell receptor beta chain under discussion was sequenced for a study of blood T cell repertoires in COVID-19. V lost 7 bases and J 6 bases, leaving 13 bases between the germline ends. The CDR3 has 12 amino acids. Germline assignment: CDR1 SQVTM and CDR2 ANQGSEA. Using immunoSEQ multiplex PCR, the repertoire was profiled, and TCRdb retains in-frame clones only, with some absent. The repertoire holds 190,000 or so clones, around 89% seen once, with about 3.9% in the top ten. The chain recombines TRBV29-1 with TRBJ2-1; maybe TRBD2 (5 bases). The sample comprised peripheral blood. This TCR derives from a young woman with acute or convalescent COVID-19. The DNA of the CDR3 is TGCAGCGCTACGACTATCCCCAATGAGCAGTTCTTC. This codes for CSATTIPNEQFF.